This TCR beta chain was recovered during a study of T cell responses to AZD1222 COVID-19 vaccine. Study details: Whether given at about 4 or about 12 weeks, second doses were pooled. Study-level results: Once two AZD1222 doses were given, Spike-specific TCR breadth and depth went up. Repertoires were sampled only after the peak T cell response.

Regarding this clone: Its cognate antigen is unknown.

Germline CDR1 KGHSH, CDR2 LQKENI. CDR3 length equals 14 residues. With 3 bases removed from V and 2 bases from J, the gap between germline ends came to 10 bases. Sequencing was performed with immunoSEQ multiplex PCR; in TCRdb, only in-frame clones are kept and a portion is missing. The data show about 120,000 clones, more than 75% seen once. Sample: peripheral blood, taken on day 0 of AZD1222 vaccination. This clonotype originated in an adult in good health. The chain has TRBV18 and TRBJ1-1; unclear D gene. Written as DNA, the CDR3 is TGTGCCAGCTCACCCCAGGCCGTAAACACTGAAGCTTTCTTT. It yields the protein CASSPQAVNTEAFF.